Listed below are T cell receptor beta chains from one sample, sequenced in a study of T cells in Graves' hyperthyroidism and ophthalmopathy. A single record per CDR3 protein comes from TCRdb applying MiXCR to the multiplex PCR reads. The table lists around 350,000 distinct CDR3 sequences, around 13% of them singletons. The sequenced material came from blood. These receptors were collected from a woman between 18 and 29 years old with Graves' hyperthyroidism. Each CDR3 is given with its conserved first and last residue. The D gene is left open where the match is weak. The size entry is marked missing in some rows and otherwise reads once, few, many or a size class.

TRBV28,12,TRBJ2-2,few,NA,TGTGCCAGCAACCGTGGCACCGGGGAGCTGTTTTTT,CASNRGTGELFF
TRBV12-3/TRBV12-4,15,TRBJ2-2,many,NA,TGTGCCAGCAGTTGGAGACAGGGAGGGACCGGGGAGCTGTTTTTT,CASSWRQGGTGELFF
TRBV7-2,16,TRBJ2-1,many,TRBD1,TGTGCCAGCAGCTTAGTTCCGCAGGGGGCTATGAATGAGCAGTTCTTC,CASSLVPQGAMNEQFF
TRBV12-3/TRBV12-4,14,TRBJ1-6,few,TRBD1,TGTGCCAGCGGTTCGACAGGGATTTACTCACCCCTCCACTTT,CASGSTGIYSPLHF
TRBV20-1,14,TRBJ2-7,many,NA,TGCAGTGCTGAGAACGGGATTACAACCTACGAGCAGTACTTC,CSAENGITTYEQYF
TRBV27,13,TRBJ2-7,many,TRBD2,TGTGCCAGCGGGACTAGCGGCCCCTACGAGCAGTACTTC,CASGTSGPYEQYF
TRBV7-3,14,TRBJ2-5,few,NA,TGTGCCAGCAGCCCCAAACTAACTCAAGAGACCCAGTACTTC,CASSPKLTQETQYF
TRBV19,15,TRBJ1-5,NA,TRBD1,TGTGCCAGTAGTATGGACAGGGTAAGGTATCAGCCCCAGCATTTT,CASSMDRVRYQPQHF
TRBV7-8,16,TRBJ1-1,many,NA,TGTGCCAGCAGCTTAAGCCGGGCGCCCAAGAACACTGAAGCTTTCTTT,CASSLSRAPKNTEAFF
TRBV12-3/TRBV12-4,12,TRBJ2-7,many,NA,TGTGCCAGCAGTTCCGACTCCCACGAGCAGTACTTC,CASSSDSHEQYF
TRBV6-2/TRBV6-3,15,TRBJ2-7,many,TRBD1,TGTGCCAGCAGTTATGGGGACAGTACAACCTACGAGCAGTACTTC,CASSYGDSTTYEQYF
TRBV9,16,TRBJ2-2,few,NA,TGTGCCAGCAGCGGGAAAGATGCGCTTAACACCGGGGAGCTGTTTTTT,CASSGKDALNTGELFF
TRBV19,13,TRBJ1-1,few,NA,TGTGCCAGTAGTATAGGAGAGACCGGGAAAGCTTTCTTT,CASSIGETGKAFF
TRBV5-1,17,TRBJ2-3,few,TRBD1,TGCGCCAGCAGCTGGAGAACCGGGACAGGGAGCACAGATACGCAGTATTTT,CASSWRTGTGSTDTQYF
TRBV20-1,15,TRBJ2-7,many,NA,TGCAGTGCTAAAGATGGGGAGCAGGGCTCCTACGAGCAGTACTTC,CSAKDGEQGSYEQYF
TRBV10-3,14,TRBJ1-2,many,NA,TGTGCCATCAGTGAGTCGTTCGGGCTCCTTGGCTACACCTTC,CAISESFGLLGYTF
TRBV2,14,TRBJ2-7,many,NA,TGTGCCAGCAGCCGGGACTCTAGCTCCTACGAGCAGTACTTC,CASSRDSSSYEQYF
TRBV3-1,14,TRBJ2-1,many,NA,TGTGCCAGCAGCCAAGAGAACAGGTACAATGAGCAGTTCTTC,CASSQENRYNEQFF
TRBV10-3,14,TRBJ1-2,many,NA,TGTGCCATCAGTTCCAATACAGGAAACTATGGCTACACCTTC,CAISSNTGNYGYTF
TRBV9,17,TRBJ2-3,NA,NA,TGTGCCAGCAGGGGGGGGGGCCGCCTCGATAGCACAGATACGCAGTATTTT,CASRGGGRLDSTDTQYF
TRBV20-1,14,TRBJ1-2,many,NA,TGCAGTGCTCCTCCAGTCGGCCCGGAGTATGGCTACACCTTC,CSAPPVGPEYGYTF
TRBV11-2,15,TRBJ2-7,NA,NA,TGTGCCAGCAGCTTTCGCCCGGATAAGGGCTACGAGCAGTACTTC,CASSFRPDKGYEQYF
TRBV7-8,18,TRBJ2-7,many,NA,TGTGCCAGCAGCTCTTATAGGACAGACCACCAGGGGATCTACGAGCAGTACTTC,CASSSYRTDHQGIYEQYF
TRBV6-1,13,TRBJ2-4,NA,NA,TGTGCCAGCAGTGAAAGGGAGCAAAACATTCAGTACTTC,CASSEREQNIQYF
TRBV7-3,16,TRBJ2-3,many,TRBD1,TGTGCCAGCAGCTTCACCGGGACAGTACTACCAGATACGCAGTATTTT,CASSFTGTVLPDTQYF
TRBV6-2/TRBV6-3,17,TRBJ1-5,many,NA,TGTGCCAGCAGTTACCGGGCAGGGATCGGGAGCAATCAGCCCCAGCATTTT,CASSYRAGIGSNQPQHF
TRBV24-1,12,TRBJ2-7,NA,NA,TGTGCCACCAGTGACAGGTTTTACGAGCAGTACTTC,CATSDRFYEQYF
TRBV30,13,TRBJ2-5,many,NA,TGTGCCTACGTCGCGGGTCCAGGAGAGACCCAGTACTTC,CAYVAGPGETQYF
TRBV7-9,13,TRBJ1-2,many,NA,TGTGCCAGCAGCTTATTGCGGGGAAAGGGCTACACCTTC,CASSLLRGKGYTF
TRBV7-3,16,TRBJ2-2,few,TRBD1,TGTGCCAGCAGCGAAACCGGACAGGGGCTGGGCGGGGAGCTGTTTTTT,CASSETGQGLGGELFF
TRBV6-2/TRBV6-3,16,TRBJ2-2,many,NA,TGTGCCAGCAGTTACCCGGGACGCCTGCTGGCCGGGGAGCTGTTTTTT,CASSYPGRLLAGELFF
TRBV15,14,TRBJ1-1,many,NA,TGTGCCACCAGACAGGGATCCCAGCGCACTGAAGCTTTCTTT,CATRQGSQRTEAFF
TRBV2,12,TRBJ1-1,few,TRBD1,TGTGCCACCCTACAGGGGGCCACTGAAGCTTTCTTT,CATLQGATEAFF
TRBV19,14,TRBJ1-2,many,NA,TGTGCCAGTACCGAAAGCAGGGGAACCTACGGCTACACCTTC,CASTESRGTYGYTF
TRBV3-1,15,TRBJ1-1,many,NA,TGTGCCAGCAGCATGCGGTATCACCAGAACACTGAAGCTTTCTTT,CASSMRYHQNTEAFF
TRBV6-2/TRBV6-3,15,TRBJ2-1,few,NA,TGTGCCAGCAGTGCCGACAGGTCAACCCACAATGAGCAGTTCTTC,CASSADRSTHNEQFF
TRBV6-2/TRBV6-3,15,TRBJ1-6,many,NA,TGTGCCAGCACCTACCGGGAGGGATTTAATTCACCCCTCCACTTT,CASTYREGFNSPLHF
TRBV14,15,TRBJ2-1,few,TRBD2,TGTGCCAGCAGGTCGTCGACTAGCTCTTTCAATGAGCAGTTCTTC,CASRSSTSSFNEQFF
TRBV7-2,15,TRBJ2-3,many,NA,TGTGCCAGCAGCTTAGCCGGCGGGACTTTCAATACGCAGTATTTT,CASSLAGGTFNTQYF
TRBV20-1,14,TRBJ2-3,many,NA,TGCAGTGCTAGAGATAGACAGGTCACAGATACGCAGTATTTT,CSARDRQVTDTQYF
TRBV28,14,TRBJ1-2,few,NA,TGTGCCAGCAGTTACTCAGGAACTAACTATGGCTACACCTTC,CASSYSGTNYGYTF
TRBV28,14,TRBJ1-2,many,TRBD1,TGTGCCAGCAGTTTTACAGGGGGCCGGCGAGGCTACACCTTC,CASSFTGGRRGYTF
TRBV20-1,15,TRBJ1-1,many,NA,TGCAGTGCTAGTCCCGAACTTCTTATGAACACTGAAGCTTTCTTT,CSASPELLMNTEAFF
TRBV20-1,14,TRBJ2-3,many,TRBD2,TGCAGTGCTTTAGGGACTAGCGGGGGTAATACGCAGTATTTT,CSALGTSGGNTQYF
TRBV18,15,TRBJ2-7,NA,TRBD2,TGTGCCAGCTCACGCCTAGCGGAGGTCTCCTACGAGCAGTACTTC,CASSRLAEVSYEQYF
TRBV6-1,14,TRBJ2-7,many,NA,TGTGCCAGCAGCCCTACTAGGGACCCCTACGAGCAGTACTTC,CASSPTRDPYEQYF
TRBV9,15,TRBJ2-7,many,TRBD1,TGTGCCAGCAGCGTAGCGGGGACAGTTCCCTACGAGCAGTACTTC,CASSVAGTVPYEQYF
TRBV7-9,14,TRBJ2-1,NA,NA,TGTGCCAGCAGTCTCCCCCCGGCTTACAATGAGCAGTTCTTC,CASSLPPAYNEQFF
TRBV15,12,TRBJ2-1,NA,NA,TGTGCCACCAGCAGAAATCTCTATGAGCAGTTCTTC,CATSRNLYEQFF
TRBV9,15,TRBJ2-3,NA,NA,TGTGCCAGCAGCGTACTCATAAATCCTGGAGATACGCAGTATTTT,CASSVLINPGDTQYF
TRBV28,15,TRBJ2-7,many,TRBD1,TGTGCCAGCCATGTATGGGGGACAGGGGGCTACGAGCAGTACTTC,CASHVWGTGGYEQYF
TRBV11-2,16,TRBJ2-2,many,TRBD2,TGTGCCAGCAGCCCGACTAGCGGGGGGGCCACCGGGGAGCTGTTTTTT,CASSPTSGGATGELFF